The next 18 T cell receptor beta chains were all read from a single sample in a study of blood T cell repertoires in COVID-19. TCRdb's copy holds only in-frame clones and misses some; the assay was immunoSEQ multiplex PCR. The profile covers some 230,000 clones, with approximately 90% appearing a single time and 3% to 4% taken by the ten largest. The sequencing sample was made of PBMCs or T cells enriched from blood (not recorded which). Receptors were obtained from a young woman in a cohort exposed to, infected with or recovered from COVID-19 (not recorded which).

The chain combines TRBV21-1 with TRBJ1-5; TRBD1 was called by the table and not checked on the DNA. TRBV21-1 is a known pseudogene. The CDR3 runs to 18 residues. In nucleotides, the CDR3 is TGTGCCAGCAGCAAAGGAGCTGTTCAACAGGGGGTCAATCAGCCCCAGCATTTT. This gives the protein CASSKGAVQQGVNQPQHF.

This CDR3 reads CASSSSPGEKLFF. The CDR3 coding sequence is TGTGCCAGCAGCTCTAGCCCCGGTGAAAAACTGTTTTTT. The V gene is TRBV6-5, the J gene TRBJ1-4; D ambiguous. Germline values: CDR1 MNHEY, CDR2 SVGAGI. The CDR3 contains 13 residues. V was pared by 6 bases and J by 7 bases, with 12 bases between.

The genes are TRBV19 and TRBJ1-1; a weak D match, TRBD1 (6 bases). Trimming took 5 bases from V and 0 from J, leaving 10 bases between them. Germline CDR1 LNHDA, CDR2 SQIVND (reference sequence). This CDR3 has 14 amino acids. The CDR3 loop is CASSLQGLNTEAFF. The CDR3 DNA reads as TGTGCCAGTAGTTTACAGGGTCTGAACACTGAAGCTTTCTTT.

V is TRBV2 and J is TRBJ2-7; D is possibly TRBD2 (5 bases). From germline, CDR1 is SNHLY and CDR2 FYNNEI. CDR3 length: 14 amino acids. V was trimmed by 6 bases and J by 2 bases, leaving 14 bases between them. CDR3 amino acids: CASSATGVPYEQYF. As DNA, the CDR3 is TGTGCCAGCAGCGCTACCGGGGTCCCCTACGAGCAGTACTTC.

This clone has a single count. The chain links TRBV28 to TRBJ1-5; 8 bases map to TRBD1. This CDR3 comprises 14 residues. The germline V gene has CDR1 MDHEN and CDR2 SYDVKM. Trimming cost V 5 bases and J 3 bases; bases outside gene matches: 3. The CDR3 DNA reads TGTGCCAGCAGTGCGGACAGGGTCAATCAGCCCCAGCATTTT. This encodes CASSADRVNQPQHF.

In this sample, this clone turned up once. The rearrangement joins TRBV16 to TRBJ1-4, with TRBD1 as a possible D gene (5 bases). The V gene lost 6 bases and the J gene lost 0 bases, with 20 bases spanning the gap. Germline V gives CDR1 KGHSY, CDR2 FQNENV. This CDR3 has 18 residues. As DNA, the CDR3 is TGTGCCAGCAGTCGTCCCCGGGACGGGGGGGCAACTAATGAAAAACTGTTTTTT. Translating it yields CASSRPRDGGATNEKLFF.

This chain links TRBV6-1 with TRBJ1-4; 9 positions match TRBD1. There are 16 residues in the CDR3. The junction had 8 bases not matched to a gene; V was cut back by 1 base and J by 8 bases. The germline gives CDR1 MNHNS, CDR2 SASEGT. CDR3 loop: CASSEGRGQGNEKLFF. The CDR3 DNA sequence: TGTGCCAGCAGTGAAGGCAGGGGACAGGGTAACGAAAAACTGTTTTTT.

This clone appeared a few times. The chain carries TRBV7-3 and TRBJ1-1; 9 bases line up with TRBD1. There are 13 residues in the CDR3. CDR1 SGHTA and CDR2 FQGTGA come from the germline V gene. With 5 bases clipped from V and 6 bases from J, the junction kept 4 bases outside the gene matches. The CDR3 nucleotides read TGTGCCAGCAGCCCGACAGGGGGGTCTGAAGCTTTCTTT. It is translated as CASSPTGGSEAFF.

This clone is a singleton in its sample. J is TRBJ1-1 and V is TRBV7-3, with D possibly being TRBD1 (6 bases). The germline CDR1 and CDR2 sequences are SGHTA and FQGTGA. This CDR3 comprises 13 residues. V was shortened by 3 bases and J by 4 bases, with 9 bases between the two germline ends. The CDR3 here is CASSFTGSTEAFF. CDR3 DNA: TGTGCCAGCAGCTTTACAGGGAGCACTGAAGCTTTCTTT.

The J gene is TRBJ1-2, the V gene TRBV14; 7 positions agree with TRBD1. V gave up 1 base and J gave up 6 bases; unmatched junction bases: 14. The CDR3 length is 17 residues. Per the germline V gene, CDR1 is SGHDN and CDR2 is FVKESK. The CDR3: CASSQGVQGMSLDGYTF. The CDR3 region has the DNA TGTGCCAGCAGCCAAGGAGTACAGGGGATGAGTTTGGATGGCTACACCTTC.

The chain is built from TRBV3-1 (or the pseudogene TRBV3-2) and TRBJ1-1; D might be TRBD1 (6 bases). The CDR3 is made up of 14 amino acids. Germline CDR1 is LGHDT and CDR2 is YNNKEL (reference sequence). V lost 1 base and J lost 5, with 11 bases in between. The CDR3 nucleotides read TGTGCCAGCAGCCAAGTTGCAGGGGAAACTGAAGCTTTCTTT. Translating it yields CASSQVAGETEAFF.

The gene calls are TRBV14 and TRBJ2-3; TRBD2 might be the D (5 bases). Germline CDR1 is SGHDN and CDR2 is FVKESK. V shed 1 base and J shed 2 bases, with 19 bases lying between them. This CDR3 contains 18 residues. This CDR3 reads CASSQGRFERPLTDTQYF. DNA of the CDR3: TGTGCCAGCAGCCAAGGGAGGTTTGAACGGCCTCTCACAGATACGCAGTATTTT.

V gene TRBV19 combines with J gene TRBJ1-3; D not certain. V was trimmed by 6 bases and J by 0 bases, leaving 12 bases between them. Germline V gene sequence: CDR1 LNHDA, CDR2 SQIVND (reference sequence). This CDR3 has 15 amino acids. The CDR3 region is CASRERETSGNTIYF. As DNA, the CDR3 is TGTGCCAGTAGAGAACGGGAAACCTCTGGAAACACCATATATTTT. Full variable domain (remainder filled in from reference TRBV19 and TRBJ1-3): DGGITQSPKYLFRKEGQNVTLSCEQNLNHDAMYWYRQDPGQGLRLIYYSQIVNDFQKGDIAEGYSVSREKKESFPLTVTSAQKNPTAFYLCASRERETSGNTIYFGEGSWLTVV.

V usage is TRBV7-9 and J usage is TRBJ2-5; 8 nucleotides line up with TRBD1. Germline-derived CDR1 and CDR2 are SEHNR and FQNEAQ (reference sequence). This CDR3 has 15 residues. Trimming removed 5 bases from V and 3 bases from J; junction bases left unmatched: 8. DNA of the CDR3: TGTGCCAGCAGCGGACCCGGGACAGGTGAAGAGACCCAGTACTTC. Protein product: CASSGPGTGEETQYF. The variable domain in full, with the rest retrieved from reference TRBV7-9 and TRBJ2-5, is DTGVSQNPRHKITKRGQNVTFRCDPISEHNRLYWYRQTLGQGPEFLTYFQNEAQLEKSRLLSDRFSAERPKGSFSTLEIQRTEQGDSAMYLCASSGPGTGEETQYFGPGTRLLVL.

The chain has TRBV14 and TRBJ1-2; 10 nucleotides align to TRBD1. Germline lookup yields CDR1 SGHDN and CDR2 FVKESK. This CDR3 is 14 amino acids long. The trim removed 4 bases at V and 4 bases at J, leaving 3 bases unmatched. Here the CDR3 DNA reads TGTGCCAGCAGCCCGCGGACAGGGGGCTATGGCTACACCTTC. This sequence encodes CASSPRTGGYGYTF.

The chain carries TRBV3-1 (or the pseudogene TRBV3-2) and TRBJ1-1; tentatively, D is TRBD1 (5 bases). This CDR3 comprises 17 residues. V was shortened by 0 bases and J by 3 bases, with 17 bases between the two germline ends. Germline-derived CDR1 and CDR2 are LGHDT and YNNKEL (reference sequence). This CDR3 reads CASSQDPVGVMYTEAFF. DNA for the CDR3: TGTGCCAGCAGCCAAGATCCTGTAGGGGTGATGTACACTGAAGCTTTCTTT.

The chain uses TRBV7-3 and TRBJ2-1, with TRBD2 matching 11 bases. The germline CDR1 and CDR2 sequences are SGHTA and FQGTGA. This CDR3 is built from 16 residues. The trim removed 1 base at V and 6 bases at J, leaving 5 bases unmatched. CDR3 protein: CASSLIPSGRPNEQFF. DNA for the CDR3: TGTGCCAGCAGCTTAATCCCTAGCGGGAGGCCCAATGAGCAGTTCTTC. Looking up the rest from reference TRBV7-3 and TRBJ2-1 gives the full variable domain: GAGVSQTPSNKVTEKGKYVELRCDPISGHTALYWYRQSLGQGPEFLIYFQGTGAADDSGLPNDRFFAVRPEGSVSTLKIQRTERGDSAVYLCASSLIPSGRPNEQFFGPGTRLTVL.

This chain links TRBV4-2 with TRBJ2-1; TRBD2 aligns across 7 bases. CDR3 length: 13 residues. V was clipped by 1 base and J by 7 bases; unmatched bases: 1. Germline V gene sequence: CDR1 LGHNA, CDR2 YNFKEQ. CDR3 DNA: TGTGCCAGCAGCCAAGTTAGCGGGAATGAGCAGTTCTTC. Amino acids: CASSQVSGNEQFF.